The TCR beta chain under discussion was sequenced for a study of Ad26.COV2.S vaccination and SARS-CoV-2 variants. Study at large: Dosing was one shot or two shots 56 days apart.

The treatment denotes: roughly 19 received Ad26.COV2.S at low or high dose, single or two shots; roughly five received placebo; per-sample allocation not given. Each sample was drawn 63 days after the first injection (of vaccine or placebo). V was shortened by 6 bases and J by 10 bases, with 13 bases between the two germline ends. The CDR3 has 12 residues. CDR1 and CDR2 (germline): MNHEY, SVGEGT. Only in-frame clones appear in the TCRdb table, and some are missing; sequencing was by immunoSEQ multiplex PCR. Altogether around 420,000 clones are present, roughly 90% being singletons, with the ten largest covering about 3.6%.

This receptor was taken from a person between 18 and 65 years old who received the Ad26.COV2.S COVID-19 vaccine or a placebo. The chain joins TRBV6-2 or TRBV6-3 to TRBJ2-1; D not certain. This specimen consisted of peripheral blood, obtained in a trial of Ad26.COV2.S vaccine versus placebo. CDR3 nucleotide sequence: TGTGCCAGCAGCTCTTCCGCCCTGGAGCAGTTCTTC. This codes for CASSSSALEQFF.